The source of this T cell receptor (beta chain) is a study of blood T cell repertoires in COVID-19. In the study overall: There were acute and convalescent COVID-19 samples, and they came from the United States, Italy and Spain.

Germline CDR1 reads KGHSH; CDR2 reads LQKENI. This CDR3 has 16 residues. V shed 2 bases and J 6 bases; nucleotides not matched to a gene: 10. The cohort comprised adults aged 18 to 89 years residing in approximately 25 US areas. In the original processing: Cell counts per sample came from amplifying reference gene primers. The data were produced by immunoSEQ multiplex PCR, yet TCRdb's version contains in-frame clones alone and is incomplete. That table supplies the V and J calls and clone size; D and trimming were determined from the DNA. The sample includes approximately 300,000 clones, over 75% of them seen just once.

The rearrangement joins TRBV18 to TRBJ2-1, with 7 nucleotides matching TRBD2. Sequencing was performed on PBMCs or T cells enriched from blood (not recorded which). The sequence came from a man between 25 and 39 years old who had recovered from COVID-19. The CDR3 sequence: CASSPYSTGGSNEQFF. CDR3 coding DNA: TGTGCCAGCTCACCATACTCGACGGGAGGCTCCAATGAGCAGTTCTTC.